This TCR beta chain was retrieved from a study of blood T cells in healthy people across ages. Turning to the study itself: There was about one barcoded beta molecule captured by template switching per two T cells. Study-wide results and caveats: Whereas aged donors had fewer naive CD4+ cells, long-lived donors had more of them and higher diversity.

This clonotype turned up a few times. What it binds is unknown. Germline CDR1 SGDLS, CDR2 YYNGEE. V was pared by 0 bases and J by 10 bases, with 8 bases of the junction left unmatched. This CDR3 comprises 16 residues. With a J-beta primer mix and a sample-barcoded 5' primer, a second PCR ran about 7 to 12 cycles. Every single cDNA molecule received a tag from a template-switch adaptor with 12 random nucleotides. Using its own MiXCR run on the 5' RACE reads, TCRdb lists one record per CDR3 protein. This sample carries 1.5 million to 2 million distinct CDR3 sequences, 28% of them seen once, and the ten largest clones take around 7.7%.

V and J are TRBV9 and TRBJ2-1, with TRBD2 matching over 12 bases. The source is a woman aged 30 to 39 in good health. The sample consisted of blood. CDR3 sequence (DNA): TGTGCCAGCAGCGTAGCTGGGACTAGCGGGTCCCGGGAGCAGTTCTTC. Residues: CASSVAGTSGSREQFF.